These T cell receptor beta chains were read from a single sample in a study of T cells in Graves' hyperthyroidism and ophthalmopathy. Using its own MiXCR run on the multiplex PCR reads, TCRdb lists one record per CDR3 protein. This table holds some 370,000 distinct CDR3 sequences, about 15% found once. Sample: blood. The receptors were sampled from a woman in her twenties or thirties with Graves' hyperthyroidism that later progressed to Graves' ophthalmopathy. Each CDR3 is given with its conserved first and last residue.

j_gene: TRBJ2-1
v_gene: TRBV27
CDR3aa: CASSADGNEQFF

j_gene: TRBJ2-1
v_gene: TRBV12-3/TRBV12-4
CDR3aa: CASSPTWEPSTRDEQFF

j_gene: TRBJ2-5
v_gene: TRBV30
CDR3aa: CAWSALGRLAGDHYQETQYF

j_gene: TRBJ1-4
v_gene: TRBV2
CDR3aa: CASSWLGTGANEKLFF

j_gene: TRBJ2-3
v_gene: TRBV6-1
CDR3aa: CASSEEAGGRDTQYF

j_gene: TRBJ1-1
v_gene: TRBV6-1
CDR3aa: CASLRGAWNTEAFF

j_gene: TRBJ2-1
v_gene: TRBV11-2
CDR3aa: CASSLVPTAGNEQFF

j_gene: TRBJ2-7
v_gene: TRBV7-9
CDR3aa: CASSKRGREYPYYEQYF

j_gene: TRBJ2-5
v_gene: TRBV20-1
CDR3aa: CSARDASGSQETQYF

j_gene: TRBJ2-1
v_gene: TRBV2
CDR3aa: CASSKPGQGYNEQFF

j_gene: TRBJ2-7
v_gene: TRBV5-8
CDR3aa: CASSLEQGEQYF

j_gene: TRBJ2-7
v_gene: TRBV6-1
CDR3aa: CASRRTTYEQYF

j_gene: TRBJ1-1
v_gene: TRBV19
CDR3aa: CASSAGDINTEAFF

j_gene: TRBJ2-5
v_gene: TRBV6-1
CDR3aa: CASSPGTSGEKTQYF

j_gene: TRBJ1-3
v_gene: TRBV10-3
CDR3aa: CAIHGTGFSGNTIYF

j_gene: TRBJ2-3
v_gene: TRBV10-3
CDR3aa: CAISVRGSSDTQYF

j_gene: TRBJ2-7
v_gene: TRBV27
CDR3aa: CASSLVGGDEQYF

j_gene: TRBJ2-2
v_gene: TRBV29-1
CDR3aa: CSVVAENTGELFF

j_gene: TRBJ2-3
v_gene: TRBV19
CDR3aa: CASRLGDPSTDTQYF

j_gene: TRBJ1-2
v_gene: TRBV20-1
CDR3aa: CSAMTGISNYGYTF

j_gene: TRBJ2-7
v_gene: TRBV6-1
CDR3aa: CASGTTGYHEQYF

j_gene: TRBJ2-5
v_gene: TRBV7-9
CDR3aa: CASSPRTSLAQETQYF

j_gene: TRBJ2-1
v_gene: TRBV12-3/TRBV12-4
CDR3aa: CASSLRGRGYNEQFF

j_gene: TRBJ2-7
v_gene: TRBV11-2
CDR3aa: CASSLVYGVGYEQYF

j_gene: TRBJ2-1
v_gene: TRBV10-2
CDR3aa: CASRRQGRDEQFF

j_gene: TRBJ1-2
v_gene: TRBV6-2/TRBV6-3
CDR3aa: CASRHFRQSHYYGYTF

j_gene: TRBJ2-3
v_gene: TRBV6-5
CDR3aa: CASSYSLAGSTDTQYF

j_gene: TRBJ2-5
v_gene: TRBV4-1
CDR3aa: CASSQGVIAEETQYF

j_gene: TRBJ1-4
v_gene: TRBV6-1
CDR3aa: CASSDPQGAANEKLFF

j_gene: TRBJ1-2
v_gene: TRBV4-2
CDR3aa: CASRVNDYGYTF

j_gene: TRBJ2-7
v_gene: TRBV20-1
CDR3aa: CSARGEGYEQYF

j_gene: TRBJ2-2
v_gene: TRBV6-6
CDR3aa: CASSYSRSAGELFF

j_gene: TRBJ2-7
v_gene: TRBV12-3/TRBV12-4
CDR3aa: CASSLAPDEQYF

j_gene: TRBJ2-3
v_gene: TRBV19
CDR3aa: CANSRGSTDTQYF